This T cell receptor (beta chain) appears in the sequencing data of a study of blood T cell repertoires in COVID-19. About the research overall: Sample material is recorded as cDNA or gDNA derived from T cells, B-cell-depleted T cells, or PBMCs.

Germline CDR1 LNHDA, CDR2 SQIVND (reference sequence). The CDR3 consists of 15 residues. The ends lost 2 bases at V and 2 bases at J; junction bases unmatched: 4. Here immunoSEQ multiplex PCR was the method, and the copy in TCRdb shows in-frame clones only, minus some. The repertoire holds about 200,000 clones, with roughly 90% as singletons. The clonotype originates from a man between 60 and 75 years old who had recovered from COVID-19. The sequencing sample was made of peripheral blood. This chain links TRBV19 with TRBJ2-7, with 9 bases matching TRBD2. The CDR3 coding sequence is TGTGCCAGTAGTATAAGTAGCGGGGGAACCTACGAGCAGTACTTC. Protein product: CASSISSGGTYEQYF. Full variable domain (outside the CDR3, taken from reference TRBV19 and TRBJ2-7): DGGITQSPKYLFRKEGQNVTLSCEQNLNHDAMYWYRQDPGQGLRLIYYSQIVNDFQKGDIAEGYSVSREKKESFPLTVTSAQKNPTAFYLCASSISSGGTYEQYFGPGTRLTVT.